Presented here are 3 T cell receptor beta chains from one specimen sequenced in a study of shared clonotypes between healthy human individuals. Clones were sequenced by immunoSEQ multiplex PCR, and TCRdb holds only the in-frame ones, with some missing. The sample holds roughly 1,100,000 clones, 75% seen once. Sequenced material: memory CD4+ T cells sorted from blood. Subset here: CD45RA-negative fraction. These receptor sequences come from a man aged 18 to 30 in good health.

The J gene is TRBJ2-3, the V gene TRBV10-3; TRBD2 agrees at 12 bases. CDR1 is ENHRY and CDR2 is SYGVKD in the germline V gene. V gave up 2 bases and J gave up 1 base; unmatched junction bases: 1. CDR3 length equals 16 residues. The CDR3 region has the DNA TGTGCCATCAGTGAGCGGACTAGCGGGGGCACAGATACGCAGTATTTT. Its translation: CAISERTSGGTDTQYF.

This clone was found a few times. V gene TRBV7-3 combines with J gene TRBJ2-2, with TRBD2 as a possible D gene (6 bases). The length of the CDR3 is 14 residues. CDR1 SGHTA and CDR2 FQGTGA come from the germline V gene. Trimming shortened V by 5 bases and J by 6 bases, and 13 bases separated the two germline ends. Here the CDR3 reads CASSAGPAAGELFF. Here the CDR3 DNA reads TGTGCCAGCAGCGCGGGACCTGCCGCCGGGGAGCTGTTTTTT. Supplemented by reference TRBV7-3 and TRBJ2-2, the full variable domain reads GAGVSQTPSNKVTEKGKYVELRCDPISGHTALYWYRQSLGQGPEFLIYFQGTGAADDSGLPNDRFFAVRPEGSVSTLKIQRTERGDSAVYLCASSAGPAAGELFFGEGSRLTVL.

This rearrangement joins TRBV5-4 to TRBJ1-6; D not certain. Germline-derived CDR1 and CDR2 are SGHNT and YYREEE (reference sequence). V lost 0 bases and J lost 7, with 11 bases in between. The CDR3 extends over 15 amino acids. The CDR3 here is CASSLDGVRNSPLHF. The CDR3 DNA follows: TGTGCCAGCAGCTTGGACGGGGTACGAAATTCACCCCTCCACTTT.